The rows below give T cell receptor beta chains drawn from one sample of a study of shared clonotypes between healthy human individuals. Sequencing was performed with immunoSEQ multiplex PCR; in TCRdb, only in-frame clones are kept and a portion is missing. The sample contains over 1.4 million clones, roughly 96% of which appear only once. The sample was naive CD4+ T cells sorted from blood. The receptors come from a man aged 30 to 39 in good health. CDR3s include the opening cysteine and the closing phenylalanine or tryptophan. The D gene is left open where the match is weak. A row's size may be missing; if present it is once, few, many or a size class.

cdr3_nt	cdr3_aa	clone_size	v_call	j_call	d_call
TGCGCCAGCAGCCAGGATACTAGCGGGAGTAGGGCCCAGTACTTC	CASSQDTSGSRAQYF	once	TRBV4-1	TRBJ2-5	TRBD2
TGTGCCAGCAGCACTAGACCGACGTCCTACGAGCAGTACTTC	CASSTRPTSYEQYF	NA	TRBV5-5	TRBJ2-7	NA
TGTGCCAATGAGGGACTAGCGGTCGACGAGCAGTACTTC	CANEGLAVDEQYF	once	TRBV21-1	TRBJ2-7	NA
TGCGCCAGCAGCCAAAGACAGGGGAATGAAAAACTGTTTTTT	CASSQRQGNEKLFF	NA	TRBV4-1	TRBJ1-4	TRBD1
TGTGCCAGCACGGCGGGTTCCGGCACTGAAGCTTTCTTT	CASTAGSGTEAFF	NA	TRBV2	TRBJ1-1	NA
TGTGCCAGCTCACCACCGGTGACGAATCCGCAGTACTTC	CASSPPVTNPQYF	NA	TRBV18	TRBJ2-7	NA
TGTGCCTGGAGTGTAGCCTGGACAGGGAGAAAACTGTTTTTT	CAWSVAWTGRKLFF	NA	TRBV30	TRBJ1-4	TRBD1
TGTGCCAGCTCACCCCTTTATGATGGGGGCTCTGCCACAGATACGCAGTATTTT	CASSPLYDGGSATDTQYF	NA	TRBV18	TRBJ2-3	NA
TGTGCCTGGAGTTTATCGGACGGAAACTATGGCTACACCTTC	CAWSLSDGNYGYTF	NA	TRBV30	TRBJ1-2	NA
TGTGCCAGCAGTGAATCTGGCAGGGGAGAGACCCAGTACTTC	CASSESGRGETQYF	NA	TRBV6-1	TRBJ2-5	NA
TGTGCCAGCTCACCAAAAGGGCCGTATGGCTACACCTTC	CASSPKGPYGYTF	NA	TRBV18	TRBJ1-2	NA
TGCGCCAGCAGCTTGGGTACCACGGAGCAGTTCTTC	CASSLGTTEQFF	NA	TRBV5-1	TRBJ2-1	NA
TGTGCCAGCAGCTTGCAAGGATTCCCCAATCAGCCCCAGCATTTT	CASSLQGFPNQPQHF	NA	TRBV5-5	TRBJ1-5	NA
TGTGCCAGCTCACCTCGAGAAGGAGAGACCCAGTACTTC	CASSPREGETQYF	NA	TRBV18	TRBJ2-5	NA
TGTGCCAGCACCAGCCAGGGGTTGAACACTGAAGCTTTCTTT	CASTSQGLNTEAFF	once	TRBV2	TRBJ1-1	NA
TGTGCCAGTAGTGTACAGGGACCCTACGAGCAGTACTTC	CASSVQGPYEQYF	NA	TRBV19	TRBJ2-7	NA
TGTGCCAGCAGCAAGACTAGCGGGGCCGATACGCAGTATTTT	CASSKTSGADTQYF	few	TRBV11-2	TRBJ2-3	TRBD2
TGCGCCAGCAGACGGACTAGCTCTGGAACCGGGGAGCTGTTTTTT	CASRRTSSGTGELFF	NA	TRBV5-1	TRBJ2-2	TRBD2
TGTGCCAGCATTCTAGACAGATCCAATCAGCCCCAGCATTTT	CASILDRSNQPQHF	NA	TRBV2	TRBJ1-5	NA
TGCGCCAGCAGCTTGGCCAGATTCACCGGGGAGCTGTTTTTT	CASSLARFTGELFF	NA	TRBV5-1	TRBJ2-2	NA
TGTGCCAGCAGTTTAGGTCGGAGCCGCTACAATGAGCAGTTCTTC	CASSLGRSRYNEQFF	once	TRBV27	TRBJ2-1	NA
TGTGCCAGCACAAGAGACAGGGTAGGAGTTACTGAAGCTTTCTTT	CASTRDRVGVTEAFF	NA	TRBV6-1	TRBJ1-1	TRBD1
TGTGCCAGCAGCCTCGGGTTCATTGCCCGGTCTGGAAACACCATATATTTT	CASSLGFIARSGNTIYF	NA	TRBV13	TRBJ1-3	NA
TGTGCCAGCAGTATAGGAAACACAGGGAACTACGAGCAGTACTTC	CASSIGNTGNYEQYF	NA	TRBV28	TRBJ2-7	NA
TGTGCCAGCAGCTTATTTCCTGGGGACGGTCAGCCCCAGCATTTT	CASSLFPGDGQPQHF	NA	TRBV7-2	TRBJ1-5	NA
TGTGCCAGCAGCCCTATTCATACAGGGGGTGATGAGCAGTTCTTC	CASSPIHTGGDEQFF	NA	TRBV7-6	TRBJ2-1	TRBD1
TGTGCCACCAGCAGAGGGACTAGCGGAGAAGAGACCCAGTACTTC	CATSRGTSGEETQYF	NA	TRBV15	TRBJ2-5	TRBD2
TGTGCCAGCAGCATTCCGGGACACCTCAATGAGCAGTTCTTC	CASSIPGHLNEQFF	NA	TRBV11-2	TRBJ2-1	NA
TGTGCCAGCAGCTTAGGGGGGACAGCTGAAGAGACCCAGTACTTC	CASSLGGTAEETQYF	NA	TRBV11-2	TRBJ2-5	TRBD1
TGTGCCAGCAGCCAAGCGGCGGGAGGGTACAATGAGCAGTTCTTC	CASSQAAGGYNEQFF	NA	TRBV14	TRBJ2-1	TRBD2
TGTGCCAGCAGCTTACTTCGGGACCCTTCCCTCACAGATACGCAGTATTTT	CASSLLRDPSLTDTQYF	NA	TRBV11-2	TRBJ2-3	NA
TGTGCCAGCAGTCCCATTAGCAGGGACGCCTATGGCTACACCTTC	CASSPISRDAYGYTF	NA	TRBV28	TRBJ1-2	NA
TGTGCCACCTTGGATAGCGGCCGGGGCTACGAGCAGTACTTC	CATLDSGRGYEQYF	NA	TRBV6-5	TRBJ2-7	NA
TGTGCCAGCAGTTATACTAGCGGGAGAACAGATACGCAGTATTTT	CASSYTSGRTDTQYF	NA	TRBV6-4	TRBJ2-3	TRBD2
TGTGCCAGCAGCCTGGACAGTAATATCTACGAGCAGTACTTC	CASSLDSNIYEQYF	NA	TRBV7-9	TRBJ2-7	NA
TGTGCCAGCCAGACAAATCTCTTCGAGCAGTACTTC	CASQTNLFEQYF	NA	TRBV6-9	TRBJ2-7	NA
TGTGCCAGCAGCTTGGAATCCCTACGGGAGTCCCCCCAGTACTTC	CASSLESLRESPQYF	NA	TRBV5-4	TRBJ2-5	NA
TGTGCCAGCAGTGAAGGCCGGGGCTACACCTTC	CASSEGRGYTF	NA	TRBV25-1	TRBJ1-2	NA
TGTGCCAGCAGCTTTTCCGGGACAGCGAACACCGGGGAGCTGTTTTTT	CASSFSGTANTGELFF	NA	TRBV11-3	TRBJ2-2	TRBD1
TGTGCCAGCAGCCCTACCCTGAGGGAGCAGTACTTC	CASSPTLREQYF	once	TRBV11-2	TRBJ2-7	NA
TGTGCCAGCAGCGCACGAGTTTCCCTAGGCTACAATGAGCAGTTCTTC	CASSARVSLGYNEQFF	NA	TRBV7-2	TRBJ2-1	NA
TGTGCCAGCAGCGTATTTGGAGGGATAGCGGGGCAAGAGACCCAGTACTTC	CASSVFGGIAGQETQYF	NA	TRBV9	TRBJ2-5	TRBD2
TGTGCCAGCTACACTAGCGGGAGATGGGGGACCCAGTACTTC	CASYTSGRWGTQYF	NA	TRBV28	TRBJ2-5	TRBD2
TGTGCCAGCAGCTTTTTTGTCCTTCATCAGGGGAGCTCTGGAAACACCATATATTTT	CASSFFVLHQGSSGNTIYF	NA	TRBV7-9	TRBJ1-3	NA
TGTGCCAGCAGCCTTGGACTGGGCCAGGCAGATACGCAGTATTTT	CASSLGLGQADTQYF	NA	TRBV9	TRBJ2-3	NA
TGTGCCAGCAGCCCGGGGGGACAGGGACGCGAGCAGTACTTC	CASSPGGQGREQYF	NA	TRBV5-4	TRBJ2-7	TRBD1
TGCAGTGCTAGTGGGCCCTACGAGCAGTACTTC	CSASGPYEQYF	NA	TRBV20-1	TRBJ2-7	NA
TGCAGCGTTGAAGATCGGGAGGGAGAGACCCAGTACTTC	CSVEDREGETQYF	NA	TRBV29-1	TRBJ2-5	TRBD2
TGTGCCAGCGCTAGGGACGTGAATCAGCCCCAGCATTTT	CASARDVNQPQHF	NA	TRBV6-4	TRBJ1-5	NA
TGTGCCTGGAGTCCAATTGGGAGTAGCAATCAGCCCCAGCATTTT	CAWSPIGSSNQPQHF	NA	TRBV30	TRBJ1-5	NA
TGTGCCAGCAGTTCGGGACAGGGGAATGAAAAACTGTTTTTT	CASSSGQGNEKLFF	NA	TRBV28	TRBJ1-4	TRBD1
TGTGCCAGCTCACCATCACAGGGCTATGAGCAGTTCTTC	CASSPSQGYEQFF	NA	TRBV18	TRBJ2-1	NA
TGTGCCAGCAGCTTGGTTGGGGGGCTCTCCTACGAGCAGTACTTC	CASSLVGGLSYEQYF	once	TRBV5-4	TRBJ2-7	NA
TGTGCCAGTAGTTCTTATTCCCTCGGCGGGACCGGGGAGCTGTTTTTT	CASSSYSLGGTGELFF	NA	TRBV19	TRBJ2-2	NA
TGTGCCAGCAGTACAGGGGGGGTAGGCTACAATGAGCAGTTCTTC	CASSTGGVGYNEQFF	NA	TRBV28	TRBJ2-1	NA
TGTGCCAGCAGCTTAGATACTCAGCGGGGCACAGATACGCAGTATTTT	CASSLDTQRGTDTQYF	NA	TRBV7-2	TRBJ2-3	NA
TGTGCCGCGAGGGCAACCCTTAACTATGGCTACACCTTC	CAARATLNYGYTF	NA	TRBV6-5	TRBJ1-2	NA
TGTGCCAGTAGTGGCAGGACTGACGGCTATCAGCCCCAGCATTTT	CASSGRTDGYQPQHF	NA	TRBV19	TRBJ1-5	NA
TGTGCCAGTAGTATCCCTAGCGGGATGCCGAACGAGCAGTACTTC	CASSIPSGMPNEQYF	NA	TRBV19	TRBJ2-7	TRBD2